The TCR beta chain under discussion was sequenced for a study of human T cells and chemical hapten exposure. Study at large: The variation in per-sample TCR yields arose mainly from small differences in pooled library volumes.

TCRdb called the RACE reads again in MiXCR, with one record for every CDR3 protein. The top ten clones hold 2.5% to 3% of a sample with over 300,000 distinct CDR3 sequences, about 5.1% of them seen once. Time point of the sample: pre-sensitization, week 0. Treatment denoted: therapeutic diphenylcyclopropenone sensitization with weekly scalp DPC. This clonotype was counted ten times or more. Per the germline V gene, CDR1 is KGHDR and CDR2 is SFDVKD. V was trimmed by 4 bases and J by 6 bases, leaving 12 bases between them. The CDR3 sequence is 13 residues long. The sequence was collected from a woman in her forties or fifties with alopecia areata. Some clones in this sample may be carry-over from other donors' samples. The gene calls are TRBV24-1 and TRBJ2-7; TRBD2 is a possible D gene (5 bases). The sequencing used whole blood, collected in connection with sensitization to the hapten diphenylcyclopropenone (DPC). CDR3 sequence: CATSDPAGGEQYF. The CDR3 DNA follows: TGTGCCACCAGTGACCCCGCAGGAGGCGAGCAGTACTTC.